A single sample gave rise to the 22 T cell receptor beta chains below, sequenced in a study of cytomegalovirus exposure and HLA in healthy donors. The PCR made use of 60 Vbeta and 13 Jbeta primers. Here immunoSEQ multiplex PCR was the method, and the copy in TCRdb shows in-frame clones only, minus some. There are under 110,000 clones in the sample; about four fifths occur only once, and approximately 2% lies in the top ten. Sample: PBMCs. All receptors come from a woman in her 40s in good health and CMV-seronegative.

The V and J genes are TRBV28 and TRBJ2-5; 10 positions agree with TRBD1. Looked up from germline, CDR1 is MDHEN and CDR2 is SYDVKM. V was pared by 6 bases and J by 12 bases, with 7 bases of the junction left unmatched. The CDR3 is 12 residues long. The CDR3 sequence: CASRATGGAEYF. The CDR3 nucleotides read TGTGCCAGCAGAGCGACAGGGGGCGCGGAGTACTTC.

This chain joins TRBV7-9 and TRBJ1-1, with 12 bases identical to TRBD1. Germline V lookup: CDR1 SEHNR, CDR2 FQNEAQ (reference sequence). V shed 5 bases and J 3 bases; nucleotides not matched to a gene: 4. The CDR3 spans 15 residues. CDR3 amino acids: CASSVGTGGYTEAFF. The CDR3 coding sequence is TGTGCCAGCAGCGTCGGGACAGGGGGCTACACTGAAGCTTTCTTT.

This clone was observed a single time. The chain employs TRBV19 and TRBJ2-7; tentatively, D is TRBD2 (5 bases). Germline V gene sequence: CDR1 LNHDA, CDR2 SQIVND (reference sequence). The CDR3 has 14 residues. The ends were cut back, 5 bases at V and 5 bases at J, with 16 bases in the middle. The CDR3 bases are TGTGCCAGTAGTGCAACCCGATGGGGAGACGAGCAGTACTTC. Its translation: CASSATRWGDEQYF.

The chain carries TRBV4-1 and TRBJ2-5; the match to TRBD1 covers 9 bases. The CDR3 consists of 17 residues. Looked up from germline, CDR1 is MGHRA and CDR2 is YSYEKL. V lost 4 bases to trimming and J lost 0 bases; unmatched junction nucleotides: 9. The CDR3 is CASSPKVGQGYQETQYF. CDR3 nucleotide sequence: TGCGCCAGCAGCCCCAAAGTGGGACAGGGCTACCAAGAGACCCAGTACTTC.

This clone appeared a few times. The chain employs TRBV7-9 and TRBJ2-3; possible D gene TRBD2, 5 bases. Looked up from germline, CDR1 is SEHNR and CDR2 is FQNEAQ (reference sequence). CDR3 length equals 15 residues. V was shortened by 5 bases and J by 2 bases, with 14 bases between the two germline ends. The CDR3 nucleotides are TGTGCCAGCAGCCCCGACCGAGGGCTCACAGATACGCAGTATTTT. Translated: CASSPDRGLTDTQYF.

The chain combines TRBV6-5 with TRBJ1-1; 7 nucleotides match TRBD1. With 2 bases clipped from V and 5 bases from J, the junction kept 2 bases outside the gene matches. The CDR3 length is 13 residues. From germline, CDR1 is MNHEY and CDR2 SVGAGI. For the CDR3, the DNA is TGTGCCAGCAGTTACCGACAGGGAACTGAAGCTTTCTTT. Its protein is CASSYRQGTEAFF.

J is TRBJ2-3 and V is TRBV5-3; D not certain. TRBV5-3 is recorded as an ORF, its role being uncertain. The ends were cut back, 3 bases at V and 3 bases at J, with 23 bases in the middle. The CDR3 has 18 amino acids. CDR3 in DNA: TGTGCCAGAAGCTCCCTTACTCCCGGTAGTAGTAAGACAGATACGCAGTATTTT. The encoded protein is CARSSLTPGSSKTDTQYF.

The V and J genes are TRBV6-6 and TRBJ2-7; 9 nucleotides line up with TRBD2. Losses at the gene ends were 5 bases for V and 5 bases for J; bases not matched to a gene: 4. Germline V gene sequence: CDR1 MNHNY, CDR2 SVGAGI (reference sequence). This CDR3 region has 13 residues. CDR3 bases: TGTGCCAGCAGTCGAGGACTAGCGAACGAGCAGTACTTC. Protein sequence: CASSRGLANEQYF.

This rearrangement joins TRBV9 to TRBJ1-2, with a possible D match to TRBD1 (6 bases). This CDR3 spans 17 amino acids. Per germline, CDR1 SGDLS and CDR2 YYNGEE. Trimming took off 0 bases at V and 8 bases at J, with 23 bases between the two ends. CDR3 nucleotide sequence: TGTGCCAGCAGCGTAGGACTATTGGGGGCGGCTGAGGAGGGCTACACCTTC. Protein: CASSVGLLGAAEEGYTF.

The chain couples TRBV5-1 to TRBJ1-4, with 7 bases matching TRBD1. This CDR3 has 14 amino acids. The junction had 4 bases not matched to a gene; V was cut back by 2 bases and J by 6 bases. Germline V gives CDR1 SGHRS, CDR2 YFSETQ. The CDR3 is CASSFGTVDEKLFF. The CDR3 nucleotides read TGCGCCAGCAGCTTCGGGACAGTCGATGAAAAACTGTTTTTT.

The DNA of the CDR3 is TGTGCCAGCAGCGCCTCGAGGCACGAGCAGTACTTC. Its protein is CASSASRHEQYF. This rearrangement joins TRBV7-9 to TRBJ2-7; no clear D. The CDR3 extends over 12 amino acids. V lost 5 bases to trimming and J lost 5 bases, with 10 bases between them. Germline assignment: CDR1 SEHNR and CDR2 FQNEAQ (reference sequence). The entire variable domain, with the rest obtained from reference TRBV7-9 and TRBJ2-7, is as follows: DTGVSQNPRHKITKRGQNVTFRCDPISEHNRLYWYRQTLGQGPEFLTYFQNEAQLEKSRLLSDRFSAERPKGSFSTLEIQRTEQGDSAMYLCASSASRHEQYFGPGTRLTVT.

CDR3 in amino acids: CATSGRAIEKLFF. The CDR3 nucleotides are TGTGCCACCAGCGGCAGGGCTATTGAAAAACTGTTTTTT. The V call is TRBV15, the J call TRBJ1-4; D might be TRBD1 (5 bases). There are 13 residues in the CDR3. Per the germline V gene, CDR1 is LNHNV and CDR2 is YYDKDF (reference sequence). V gave up 5 bases and J gave up 7 bases, with 11 bases separating them.

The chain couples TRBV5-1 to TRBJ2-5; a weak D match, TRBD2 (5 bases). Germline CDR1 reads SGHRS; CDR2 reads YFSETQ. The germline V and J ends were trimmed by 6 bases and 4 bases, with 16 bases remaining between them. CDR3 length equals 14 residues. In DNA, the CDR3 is TGCGCCAGCACCTCGGGCAGAGGAGGAGAGACCCAGTACTTC. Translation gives CASTSGRGGETQYF.

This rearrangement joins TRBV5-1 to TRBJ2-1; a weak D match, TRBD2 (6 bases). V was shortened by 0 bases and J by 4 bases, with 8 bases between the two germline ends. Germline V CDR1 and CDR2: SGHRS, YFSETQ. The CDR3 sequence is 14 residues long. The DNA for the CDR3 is TGCGCCAGCAGCTTGGGGGGGGATTACAATGAGCAGTTCTTC. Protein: CASSLGGDYNEQFF.

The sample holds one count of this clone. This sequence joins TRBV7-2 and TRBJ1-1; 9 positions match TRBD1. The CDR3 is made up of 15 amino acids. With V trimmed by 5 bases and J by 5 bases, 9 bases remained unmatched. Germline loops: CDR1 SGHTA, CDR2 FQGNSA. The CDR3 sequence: CASSQIQGAGTEAFF. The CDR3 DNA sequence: TGTGCCAGCAGCCAAATACAGGGGGCAGGGACTGAAGCTTTCTTT.

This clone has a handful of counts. CDR3 in amino acids: CASSLTRPVTGNTEAFF. DNA of the CDR3: TGTGCCAGCAGCTTAACCCGACCGGTCACGGGAAACACTGAAGCTTTCTTT. The V call is TRBV11-2, the J call TRBJ1-1; no reliable D call. The V end lost 2 bases, the J end lost 2 bases, and 18 bases lay between the germline ends. Germline V CDR1 and CDR2: SGHAT, FQNNGV. The CDR3 runs to 17 residues.

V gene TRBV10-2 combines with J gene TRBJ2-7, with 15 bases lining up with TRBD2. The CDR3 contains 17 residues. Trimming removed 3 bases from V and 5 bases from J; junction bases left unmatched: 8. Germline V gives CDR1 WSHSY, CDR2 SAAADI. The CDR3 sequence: CASSDPGTSGRLDEQYF. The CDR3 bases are TGCGCCAGCAGTGACCCCGGGACTAGCGGGAGGCTGGACGAGCAGTACTTC.

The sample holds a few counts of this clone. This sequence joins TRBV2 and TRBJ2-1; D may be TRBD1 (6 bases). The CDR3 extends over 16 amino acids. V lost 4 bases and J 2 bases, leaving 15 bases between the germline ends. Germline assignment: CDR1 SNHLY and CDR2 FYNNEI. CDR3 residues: CASSAKAWTAYNEQFF. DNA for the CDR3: TGTGCCAGCAGTGCTAAGGCGTGGACAGCCTACAATGAGCAGTTCTTC.

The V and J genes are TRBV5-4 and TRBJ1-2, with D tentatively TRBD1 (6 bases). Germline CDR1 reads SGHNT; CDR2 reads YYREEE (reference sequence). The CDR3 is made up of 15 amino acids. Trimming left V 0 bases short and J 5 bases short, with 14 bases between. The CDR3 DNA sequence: TGTGCCAGCAGCTTGGACAGGGCTGTAAGGTATGGCTACACCTTC. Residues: CASSLDRAVRYGYTF.

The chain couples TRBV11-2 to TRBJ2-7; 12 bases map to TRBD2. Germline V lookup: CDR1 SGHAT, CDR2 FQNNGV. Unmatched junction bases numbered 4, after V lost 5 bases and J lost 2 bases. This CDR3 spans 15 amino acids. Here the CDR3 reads CASSPGLAGPYEQYF. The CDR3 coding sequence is TGTGCCAGCAGCCCGGGACTAGCGGGCCCCTACGAGCAGTACTTC.

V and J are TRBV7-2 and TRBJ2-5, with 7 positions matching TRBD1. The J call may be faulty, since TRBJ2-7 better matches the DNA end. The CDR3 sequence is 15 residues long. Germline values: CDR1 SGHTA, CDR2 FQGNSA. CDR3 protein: CASSPDGRDSYEQYF. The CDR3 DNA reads TGTGCCAGCAGCCCCGATGGCCGGGACAGCTACGAGCAGTACTTC.

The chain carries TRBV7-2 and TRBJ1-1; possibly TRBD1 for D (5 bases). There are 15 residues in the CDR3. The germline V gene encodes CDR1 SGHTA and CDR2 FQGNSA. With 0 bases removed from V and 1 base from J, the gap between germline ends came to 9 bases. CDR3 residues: CASSLAATENTEAFF. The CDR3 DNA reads TGTGCCAGCAGCTTAGCCGCGACAGAGAACACTGAAGCTTTCTTT.